The 26 T cell receptor beta chains given below trace back to one sample, sequenced in a study of blood T cell repertoires in COVID-19. Data came from immunoSEQ multiplex PCR; TCRdb stores just in-frame clones and leaves some out. The data contain around 70,000 clones, under 95% of them singletons. Sequencing was carried out using peripheral blood. The receptors here all came from an older woman with active COVID-19.

The chain carries TRBV7-9 and TRBJ2-2, with a tentative D call TRBD1 (6 bases). Per germline, CDR1 SEHNR and CDR2 FQNEAQ (reference sequence). V lost 8 bases to trimming and J lost 7 bases, with 17 bases between them. CDR3 length: 14 amino acids. This CDR3 is CASGGQGPGGELFF. The CDR3 DNA is TGTGCCAGCGGGGGCCAGGGGCCGGGCGGGGAGCTGTTTTTT.

This sequence joins TRBV5-5 and TRBJ1-4; 7 bases map to TRBD1. After removal of 3 bases from V and 0 bases from J, the junction contained 5 bases not matched to a gene. This CDR3 is built from 16 residues. Germline CDR1 SGHKS, CDR2 YYEKEE (reference sequence). The CDR3 DNA follows: TGTGCCAGCAGCTCCACAGGGGAGTCAACTAATGAAAAACTGTTTTTT. It codes for CASSSTGESTNEKLFF.

The chain couples TRBV5-1 to TRBJ2-1; 9 bases line up with TRBD1. Germline assignment: CDR1 SGHRS and CDR2 YFSETQ. This CDR3 is 16 amino acids long. V dropped 1 base and J dropped 6; count of bases not matched to a gene: 8. The CDR3 nucleotides read TGCGCCAGCAGCTTGATCGCGGGACAGGGAGTCAATGAGCAGTTCTTC. Its protein is CASSLIAGQGVNEQFF.

This clone was observed a single time. The J gene is TRBJ2-2, the V gene TRBV11-2; 8 bases are shared with TRBD1. The germline gives CDR1 SGHAT, CDR2 FQNNGV. The trim removed 6 bases at V and 7 bases at J, leaving 7 bases unmatched. This CDR3 comprises 14 residues. The CDR3 loop is CASRPTGDSGELFF. The CDR3 DNA sequence: TGTGCCAGCAGGCCGACAGGGGATAGCGGGGAGCTGTTTTTT.

This CDR3 reads CASSQDPSGNYEQYF. CDR3 nucleotide sequence: TGTGCCAGCAGCCAAGATCCTAGCGGAAACTACGAGCAGTACTTC. This sequence joins TRBV3-1 (or the pseudogene TRBV3-2) and TRBJ2-7; 7 nucleotides agree with TRBD2. The CDR3 is 15 amino acids. Germline CDR1 and CDR2: LGHDT and YNNKEL (reference sequence). V was pared by 0 bases and J by 3 bases, with 5 bases of the junction left unmatched.

Here the CDR3 DNA reads TGTGCCAGCAGCGATACGCCGGGACAGGGGACCTACGAGCAGTACTTC. It is translated as CASSDTPGQGTYEQYF. J is TRBJ2-7 and V is TRBV5-8, with TRBD1 identical over 10 bases. The V gene's germline CDR1 is SGHTS and CDR2 YDEGEE. There are 16 residues in the CDR3. V was clipped by 4 bases and J by 2 bases; unmatched bases: 9.

The chain combines TRBV3-1 (or the pseudogene TRBV3-2) with TRBJ2-3, with 8 bases that match TRBD2. Trimming cost V 1 base and J 1 base; bases outside gene matches: 1. The CDR3 totals 15 residues. In germline, CDR1 is LGHDT, CDR2 YNNKEL (reference sequence). The CDR3 DNA reads TGTGCCAGCAGCCAAGTACTAGCGGGCACAGATACGCAGTATTTT. It specifies CASSQVLAGTDTQYF.

The gene calls are TRBV11-2 and TRBJ2-2, with D possibly matching TRBD1 (6 bases). This CDR3 comprises 16 residues. CDR1 and CDR2 from the germline V gene are SGHAT and FQNNGV. V shed 5 bases and J shed 0 bases, with 13 bases lying between them. This CDR3 reads CASSAPGHTNTGELFF. The CDR3 coding sequence is TGTGCCAGCAGCGCCCCGGGACACACGAACACCGGGGAGCTGTTTTTT.

J is TRBJ1-5 and V is TRBV28; 8 bases map to TRBD1. CDR3 size: 15 residues. Per the germline V gene, CDR1 is MDHEN and CDR2 is SYDVKM. Trimming at V came to 3 bases and at J to 6 bases, leaving 7 bases not matched to a gene. CDR3 region: CASSFLRGLSQPQHF. DNA of the CDR3: TGTGCCAGCAGTTTCCTCAGGGGGCTTAGTCAGCCCCAGCATTTT.

This chain uses TRBV19 with TRBJ2-7; a weak D match, TRBD2 (6 bases). The germline V and J ends were trimmed by 3 bases and 3 bases, with 12 bases remaining between them. This CDR3 has 14 amino acids. Germline lookup yields CDR1 LNHDA and CDR2 SQIVND (reference sequence). Here the CDR3 reads CASSMEGSSYEQYF. CDR3 bases: TGTGCCAGTAGTATGGAGGGATCGAGCTACGAGCAGTACTTC.

This chain uses TRBV6-5 with TRBJ1-5; no firm D call. This CDR3 comprises 13 residues. Per germline, CDR1 MNHEY and CDR2 SVGAGI. Trimming removed 8 bases from V and 7 bases from J, with 15 bases in between. The DNA for the CDR3 is TGTGCCAGCTCCGACCGAGCGCAGCAGCCCCAGCATTTT. It is translated as CASSDRAQQPQHF.

This clone was counted a single time. The CDR3 loop is CSVTTPGYGYTF. The CDR3 DNA sequence: TGCAGCGTTACAACACCAGGCTATGGCTACACCTTC. The gene calls are TRBV29-1 and TRBJ1-2; D is unclear. V lost 5 bases to trimming and J lost 4 bases, with 11 bases between them. The CDR3 spans 12 residues. Per the germline V gene, CDR1 is SQVTM and CDR2 is ANQGSEA.

This clone occurred once. The gene calls are TRBV3-1 (or the pseudogene TRBV3-2) and TRBJ2-2, with 11 bases identical to TRBD2. This CDR3 spans 18 amino acids. V dropped 0 bases and J dropped 7; count of bases not matched to a gene: 10. Germline values: CDR1 LGHDT, CDR2 YNNKEL (reference sequence). CDR3 sequence (DNA): TGTGCCAGCAGCCAAGATCCTAGCGGGAGGAGGGTGGTCGGGGAGCTGTTTTTT. It encodes CASSQDPSGRRVVGELFF.

V gene TRBV7-2 combines with J gene TRBJ1-1, with 7 bases fitting TRBD1. Germline V gene sequence: CDR1 SGHTA, CDR2 FQGNSA. V shed 5 bases and J 4 bases; nucleotides not matched to a gene: 10. There are 15 residues in the CDR3. The CDR3: CASSVHRGGGTEAFF. As DNA, the CDR3 is TGTGCCAGCAGCGTACACAGGGGCGGCGGCACTGAAGCTTTCTTT.

V and J are TRBV7-2 and TRBJ2-5; 7 nucleotides match TRBD2. The V segment lost 2 bases and the J segment 4 bases; nucleotides outside the gene matches: 4. The CDR3 has 14 amino acids. Per germline, CDR1 SGHTA and CDR2 FQGNSA. Here the CDR3 DNA reads TGTGCCAGCAGCTTATCTGGGAGGGGAGAGACCCAGTACTTC. This translates into CASSLSGRGETQYF. The full variable domain, completed using reference TRBV7-2 and TRBJ2-5, is GAGVSQSPSNKVTEKGKDVELRCDPISGHTALYWYRQSLGQGLEFLIYFQGNSAPDKSGLPSDRFSAERTGGSVSTLTIQRTQQEDSAVYLCASSLSGRGETQYFGPGTRLLVL.

The chain employs TRBV4-1 and TRBJ1-3; D unresolved. Trimming cost V 4 bases and J 1 base, with 11 bases left between them. The CDR3 extends over 15 amino acids. The germline CDR1 and CDR2 sequences are MGHRA and YSYEKL. As DNA, the CDR3 is TGCGCCAGCAGCCCGAAGGGAGGGTCTGGAAACACCATATATTTT. Translated: CASSPKGGSGNTIYF.

The chain carries TRBV5-1 and TRBJ2-5; 11 nucleotides align to TRBD1. The CDR3 extends over 16 amino acids. Germline loops: CDR1 SGHRS, CDR2 YFSETQ. V was clipped by 4 bases and J by 3 bases; unmatched bases: 8. The chain's CDR3 is CASSRRTGGFEETQYF. The CDR3 DNA is TGCGCCAGCAGCAGAAGGACAGGGGGCTTTGAAGAGACCCAGTACTTC.

The genes are TRBV6-1 and TRBJ2-2, with TRBD2 matching over 9 bases. This CDR3 comprises 20 residues. The ends lost 2 bases at V and 7 bases at J; junction bases unmatched: 20. Germline values: CDR1 MNHNS, CDR2 SASEGT. The CDR3 spells CASSEWYRGVAGEEIGELFF. The CDR3 DNA follows: TGTGCCAGCAGTGAATGGTATAGGGGGGTAGCGGGAGAAGAGATCGGGGAGCTGTTTTTT.

This clone was seen only once. The gene calls are TRBV28 and TRBJ2-3, with D unclear. This CDR3 region has 15 residues. The germline V and J ends were trimmed by 6 bases and 0 bases, with 13 bases remaining between them. The germline V gene encodes CDR1 MDHEN and CDR2 SYDVKM. Here the CDR3 reads CASSRLLPSTDTQYF. The CDR3 coding sequence is TGTGCCAGCAGCCGACTCCTCCCCAGCACAGATACGCAGTATTTT.

This rearrangement joins TRBV4-2 to TRBJ2-7; 9 bases match TRBD2. V was pared by 4 bases and J by 3 bases, with 7 bases of the junction left unmatched. Germline lookup yields CDR1 LGHNA and CDR2 YNFKEQ. The CDR3 contains 15 residues. CDR3 sequence reads: CASSRGVAGDYEQYF. DNA for the CDR3: TGTGCCAGCAGCCGAGGTGTAGCGGGAGACTACGAGCAGTACTTC.

The DNA of the CDR3 is TGTGCCAGCAGTTTATTAGATAACAATGAGCAGTTCTTC. Translation: CASSLLDNNEQFF. The V gene is TRBV12-3 or TRBV12-4, the J gene TRBJ2-1; D is unclear. Deletions cut 2 bases from V and 5 bases from J, with 7 bases between. CDR3 length: 13 amino acids.

The chain employs TRBV7-9 and TRBJ2-7; 8 bases are a match to TRBD2. Germline V gives CDR1 SEHNR, CDR2 FQNEAQ (reference sequence). This CDR3 contains 13 residues. The V segment lost 3 bases and the J segment 2 bases; nucleotides outside the gene matches: 0. The CDR3 reads CASSFSGAYEQYF. CDR3 nucleotides: TGTGCCAGCAGCTTTAGCGGGGCCTACGAGCAGTACTTC. The whole variable domain, filled in from reference TRBV7-9 and TRBJ2-7, reads DTGVSQNPRHKITKRGQNVTFRCDPISEHNRLYWYRQTLGQGPEFLTYFQNEAQLEKSRLLSDRFSAERPKGSFSTLEIQRTEQGDSAMYLCASSFSGAYEQYFGPGTRLTVT.

V gene TRBV4-1 combines with J gene TRBJ2-3, with 9 positions matching TRBD2. This CDR3 region has 15 residues. The V gene end was trimmed by 2 bases and the J gene end by 3 bases; junction bases not matched to a gene: 3. The germline CDR1 and CDR2 sequences are MGHRA and YSYEKL. CDR3 in DNA: TGCGCCAGCAGCCAAAGCGGGAGGCTTACAGATACGCAGTATTTT. Its translation: CASSQSGRLTDTQYF.

The CDR3 bases are TGTGCCTGGAGTGCTTCGGGGGATACGCAGTATTTT. This sequence encodes CAWSASGDTQYF. This chain connects TRBV30 to TRBJ2-3, with D possibly TRBD2 on 5 matching bases. This CDR3 has 12 residues. Germline V gene data show CDR1 as GTSNPN and CDR2 as SVGIG (reference sequence). Deletions cut 1 base from V and 6 bases from J, with 8 bases between.

V and J are TRBV10-3 and TRBJ2-7, with 7 positions matching TRBD1. This CDR3 comprises 12 residues. Germline V gene lookup returns CDR1 ENHRY and CDR2 SYGVKD. Trimming at V came to 10 bases and at J to 6 bases, leaving 9 bases not matched to a gene. The CDR3 loop is CATRGGSGEQYF. The CDR3 coding sequence is TGTGCCACCCGAGGGGGCTCTGGCGAGCAGTACTTC.

This clone was seen only once. The V gene is TRBV7-9, the J gene TRBJ2-3; tentatively, D is TRBD1 (6 bases). The V end lost 5 bases, the J end lost 4 bases, and 13 bases lay between the germline ends. This CDR3 has 14 residues. The V gene's germline CDR1 is SEHNR and CDR2 FQNEAQ (reference sequence). CDR3 residues: CASSPGGRPDTQYF. Here the CDR3 DNA reads TGTGCCAGCAGCCCTGGGGGCCGCCCAGATACGCAGTATTTT.